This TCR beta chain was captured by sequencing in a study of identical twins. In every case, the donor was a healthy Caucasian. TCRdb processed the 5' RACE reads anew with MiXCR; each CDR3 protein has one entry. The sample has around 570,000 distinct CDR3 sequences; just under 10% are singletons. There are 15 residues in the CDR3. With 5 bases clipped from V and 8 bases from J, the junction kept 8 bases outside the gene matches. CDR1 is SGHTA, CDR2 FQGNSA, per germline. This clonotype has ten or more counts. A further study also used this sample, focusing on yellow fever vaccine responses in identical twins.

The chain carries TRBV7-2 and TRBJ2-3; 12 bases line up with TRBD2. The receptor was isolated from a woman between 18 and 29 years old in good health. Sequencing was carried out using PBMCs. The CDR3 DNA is TGTGCCAGCAGCCCACTAGCGGGGGGAGGAGTTACGCAGTATTTT. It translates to CASSPLAGGGVTQYF. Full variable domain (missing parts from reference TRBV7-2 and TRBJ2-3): GAGVSQSPSNKVTEKGKDVELRCDPISGHTALYWYRQSLGQGLEFLIYFQGNSAPDKSGLPSDRFSAERTGGSVSTLTIQRTQQEDSAVYLCASSPLAGGGVTQYFGPGTRLTVL.